The 25 T cell receptor beta chains below all came from one sample that was sequenced in a study of a mutant IDH1 vaccine in newly diagnosed glioma. Specified time point: week 23, last vaccination. Each vaccine dose was 300 ug of mutant IDH1 20-mer peptide, with topical imiquimod. Their antigens are not known. Clones were sequenced by immunoSEQ multiplex PCR, and TCRdb holds only the in-frame ones, with some missing. Of over 50,000 clones listed, roughly 84% are singletons. Specimen: PBMCs, collected from a glioma patient whose treatment included an IDH1 peptide vaccine. These receptors came from a man younger than 35 with glioma.

This chain uses TRBV28 with TRBJ1-1, with TRBD1 matching over 8 bases. CDR1 and CDR2 from the germline V gene are MDHEN and SYDVKM. The V and J ends lost 6 bases and 3 bases, in that order; junction bases with no gene match: 9. The CDR3 loop spans 15 amino acids. In DNA, the CDR3 is TGTGCCAGCAGCTCGCCCTCAGGGGGCTACACTGAAGCTTTCTTT. Protein: CASSSPSGGYTEAFF.

V is TRBV19 and J is TRBJ2-3; tentatively, D is TRBD1 or TRBD2 (5 bases each). Germline V gene data show CDR1 as LNHDA and CDR2 as SQIVND (reference sequence). The CDR3 runs 17 residues. Trimming took off 4 bases at V and 3 bases at J, with 20 bases between the two ends. CDR3 in DNA: TGTGCCAGTAGTACCACTCGGTGGGGACCAGAAACAGATACGCAGTATTTT. It codes for CASSTTRWGPETDTQYF. The variable domain in full, with the rest retrieved from reference TRBV19 and TRBJ2-3, is DGGITQSPKYLFRKEGQNVTLSCEQNLNHDAMYWYRQDPGQGLRLIYYSQIVNDFQKGDIAEGYSVSREKKESFPLTVTSAQKNPTAFYLCASSTTRWGPETDTQYFGPGTRLTVL.

The chain couples TRBV20-1 to TRBJ1-2; D unresolved. In germline, CDR1 is DFQATT, CDR2 SNEGSKA (reference sequence). The length of the CDR3 is 11 residues. Trimming pared 6 bases from V and 8 bases from J, leaving 13 bases between. The CDR3 sequence is CSAPRWWGYTF. Written as DNA, the CDR3 is TGCAGTGCGCCGCGGTGGTGGGGCTACACCTTC.

The rearrangement links TRBV5-4 to TRBJ2-7; the D gene is possibly TRBD2 (5 bases). V lost 4 bases to trimming and J lost 1 base, with 12 bases between them. Looked up from germline, CDR1 is SGHNT and CDR2 is YYREEE (reference sequence). CDR3 length: 14 residues. The CDR3 region has the DNA TGTGCCAGCAGCGTAGGACTCCTATCCTACGAGCAGTACTTC. Translated: CASSVGLLSYEQYF.

The chain couples TRBV5-4 to TRBJ1-2; the D gene is possibly TRBD1 (6 bases). The CDR3 covers 16 residues. Trimming shortened V by 4 bases and J by 5 bases, and 21 bases separated the two germline ends. Germline CDR1 is SGHNT and CDR2 is YYREEE (reference sequence). The CDR3 DNA follows: TGTGCCAGCAGCGGCGGACGAACAGGGACCTTTTATGGCTACACCTTC. This translates into CASSGGRTGTFYGYTF. The entire variable domain, with the rest obtained from reference TRBV5-4 and TRBJ1-2, is as follows: ETGVTQSPTHLIKTRGQQVTLRCSSQSGHNTVSWYQQALGQGPQFIFQYYREEENGRGNFPPRFSGLQFPNYSSELNVNALELDDSALYLCASSGGRTGTFYGYTFGSGTRLTVV.

The CDR3 is CASSTPLGGYTF. CDR3 coding DNA: TGTGCCAGCAGCACCCCGTTAGGTGGCTACACCTTC. This chain links TRBV6-1 with TRBJ1-2; unclear D gene. V lost 6 bases and J lost 7, with 12 bases in between. Germline V gene lookup returns CDR1 MNHNS and CDR2 SASEGT. The CDR3 has 12 residues.

The chain employs TRBV30 and TRBJ2-3; TRBD2 might be the D (6 bases). The CDR3 loop spans 15 amino acids. V lost 4 bases and J 2 bases, leaving 16 bases between the germline ends. CDR1 and CDR2 from the germline V gene are GTSNPN and SVGIG (reference sequence). The CDR3 region is CAWKLAGILTDTQYF. CDR3 coding DNA: TGTGCCTGGAAACTAGCCGGGATCCTCACAGATACGCAGTATTTT.

The chain is built from TRBV6-6 and TRBJ1-4, with 8 positions matching TRBD1. The V and J ends lost 5 bases and 7 bases, in that order; junction bases with no gene match: 6. Germline CDR1 MNHNY, CDR2 SVGAGI (reference sequence). CDR3 length: 14 residues. The CDR3 sequence: CASSRQGSVEKLFF. In nucleotides, the CDR3 is TGTGCCAGCAGTCGACAGGGGTCGGTTGAAAAACTGTTTTTT.

V usage is TRBV27 and J usage is TRBJ1-2; 7 positions match TRBD1. CDR1 MNHEY and CDR2 SMNVEV come from the germline V gene (reference sequence). The CDR3 runs 14 residues. Trimming cost V 4 bases and J 3 bases; bases outside gene matches: 5. The DNA for the CDR3 is TGTGCCAGCAGTTCGACAGGGATCCACTATGGCTACACCTTC. The encoded protein is CASSSTGIHYGYTF.

The chain joins TRBV6-6 to TRBJ2-1; TRBD1 agrees at 9 bases. V trimming: 6 bases; J trimming: 2 bases; junction bases outside the gene matches: 5. This CDR3 contains 15 residues. Per germline, CDR1 MNHNY and CDR2 SVGAGI (reference sequence). The CDR3 DNA follows: TGTGCCAGCAGCACGGGACAGGGCACCTACAATGAGCAGTTCTTC. Protein sequence: CASSTGQGTYNEQFF.

The chain employs TRBV10-3 and TRBJ2-1; 12 bases align to TRBD1. The J segment lost 8 bases and the V segment lost 5 bases, leaving 25 bases of the junction unmatched. The V gene's germline CDR1 is ENHRY and CDR2 SYGVKD. The CDR3 length is 21 residues. The CDR3: CAISSMLPPGQGALAGDEQFF. The CDR3 DNA sequence: TGTGCCATCAGTTCAATGCTTCCCCCGGGACAGGGGGCCCTAGCGGGAGATGAGCAGTTCTTC.

The gene calls are TRBV29-1 and TRBJ2-4; a possible D gene is TRBD2 (5 bases). V lost 5 bases, J lost 7 bases, and 18 bases lay in between. This CDR3 contains 14 residues. Germline-derived CDR1 and CDR2 are SQVTM and ANQGSEA. CDR3: CSVITAGNDNIQYF. The CDR3 nucleotides read TGCAGCGTTATAACGGCCGGGAACGATAACATTCAGTACTTC.

The V and J genes are TRBV7-2 and TRBJ1-2, with D unclear. The ends were cut back, 2 bases at V and 5 bases at J, with 15 bases in the middle. The CDR3 has 15 residues. Germline values: CDR1 SGHTA, CDR2 FQGNSA. CDR3 protein: CASSLRPRVEYGYTF. The CDR3 coding sequence is TGTGCCAGCAGCTTACGGCCCCGGGTCGAGTATGGCTACACCTTC. The variable domain in full, with the rest retrieved from reference TRBV7-2 and TRBJ1-2, is GAGVSQSPSNKVTEKGKDVELRCDPISGHTALYWYRQSLGQGLEFLIYFQGNSAPDKSGLPSDRFSAERTGGSVSTLTIQRTQQEDSAVYLCASSLRPRVEYGYTFGSGTRLTVV.

This chain connects TRBV11-2 to TRBJ2-7; D may be TRBD1 or TRBD2 (6 bases each). CDR3 length: 14 amino acids. Trimming stripped 3 bases from V and 3 bases from J, with 12 bases between. Looked up from germline, CDR1 is SGHAT and CDR2 is FQNNGV. The CDR3 loop is CASSFGGSNYEQYF. The DNA for the CDR3 is TGTGCCAGCAGCTTCGGGGGCAGCAACTACGAGCAGTACTTC. The entire variable domain, with the rest obtained from reference TRBV11-2 and TRBJ2-7, is as follows: EAGVAQSPRYKIIEKRQSVAFWCNPISGHATLYWYQQILGQGPKLLIQFQNNGVVDDSQLPKDRFSAERLKGVDSTLKIQPAKLEDSAVYLCASSFGGSNYEQYFGPGTRLTVT.

The sample holds a few counts of this clone. The chain has TRBV5-8 and TRBJ2-1, with 12 bases lining up with TRBD2. With 1 base clipped from V and 6 bases from J, the junction kept 5 bases outside the gene matches. The CDR3 has 16 amino acids. In germline, CDR1 is SGHTS, CDR2 YDEGEE. This chain's CDR3 is CASSLWMTSGSNEQFF. The CDR3 DNA sequence: TGTGCCAGCAGCTTGTGGATGACTAGCGGGAGCAATGAGCAGTTCTTC.

There are a few counts of this clone. The genes are TRBV18 and TRBJ1-1; a weak D match, TRBD1 (5 bases). Germline V gene lookup returns CDR1 KGHSH and CDR2 LQKENI. Trimming stripped 4 bases from V and 7 bases from J, with 19 bases between. The CDR3 runs 15 residues. The CDR3 bases are TGTGCCAGCTCACTATTGGTAGGGGACGCCATTGAAGCTTTCTTT. It codes for CASSLLVGDAIEAFF.

V is TRBV7-8 and J is TRBJ2-5; TRBD2 agrees at 7 bases. The V gene's germline CDR1 is SGHVS and CDR2 FQNEAQ. With V trimmed by 0 bases and J by 5 bases, 18 bases remained unmatched. This CDR3 spans 19 amino acids. CDR3 in amino acids: CASSLAGGVIDYLGETQYF. For the CDR3, the DNA is TGTGCCAGCAGCTTAGCGGGAGGGGTTATTGACTACCTTGGGGAGACCCAGTACTTC.

J is TRBJ2-3 and V is TRBV10-3, with 12 bases that match TRBD1. V gave up 2 bases and J gave up 1 base; unmatched junction bases: 4. Germline loops: CDR1 ENHRY, CDR2 SYGVKD. This CDR3 comprises 17 residues. CDR3 sequence: CAISEGDRGLGTDTQYF. Written as DNA, the CDR3 is TGTGCCATCAGTGAGGGGGACAGGGGGCTCGGCACAGATACGCAGTATTTT.

The V and J genes are TRBV2 and TRBJ2-2, with D perhaps TRBD1 (6 bases). V dropped 6 bases and J dropped 4 bases, with 15 bases sitting between them. The CDR3 is 15 amino acids. Looked up from germline, CDR1 is SNHLY and CDR2 is FYNNEI. The CDR3 nucleotides read TGTGCCAGCAGGGCCGGGTTAGGGGGCACCGGGGAGCTGTTTTTT. It codes for CASRAGLGGTGELFF.

The J gene is TRBJ1-2, the V gene TRBV5-4; no clear D. This CDR3 contains 15 residues. Germline CDR1 SGHNT, CDR2 YYREEE (reference sequence). V gave up 2 bases and J gave up 7 bases, with 18 bases separating them. The chain's CDR3 is CASSLQTPGSSGYTF. The DNA for the CDR3 is TGTGCCAGCAGCTTACAGACTCCGGGGTCGAGTGGCTACACCTTC.

V and J are TRBV9 and TRBJ2-7; TRBD1 matches at 10 bases. The ends lost 4 bases at V and 6 bases at J; junction bases unmatched: 10. CDR3 length: 15 amino acids. The V gene's germline CDR1 is SGDLS and CDR2 YYNGEE. The CDR3 DNA sequence: TGTGCCAGCAGCCCGCTGGGACAGGGGTTGGGCGAGCAGTACTTC. Its protein product is CASSPLGQGLGEQYF. The variable domain in full, completed from reference TRBV9 and TRBJ2-7, reads DSGVTQTPKHLITATGQRVTLRCSPRSGDLSVYWYQQSLDQGLQFLIQYYNGEERAKGNILERFSAQQFPDLHSELNLSSLELGDSALYFCASSPLGQGLGEQYFGPGTRLTVT.

V gene TRBV25-1 combines with J gene TRBJ1-5, with 7 bases identical to TRBD1. This CDR3 is built from 13 residues. Germline V gene data show CDR1 as MGHDK and CDR2 as SYGVNS. V lost 3 bases to trimming and J lost 5 bases; unmatched junction nucleotides: 1. This CDR3 is CASSDRGYQPQHF. CDR3 nucleotide sequence: TGTGCCAGCAGTGACAGGGGGTATCAGCCCCAGCATTTT.

This sequence joins TRBV19 and TRBJ2-5, with a tentative D call TRBD1 (6 bases). V lost 6 bases and J lost 5, with 13 bases in between. CDR3 size: 13 residues. Germline CDR1 and CDR2: LNHDA and SQIVND (reference sequence). The CDR3 sequence: CASSLRGWETQYF. In nucleotides, the CDR3 is TGTGCCAGTAGCCTCAGGGGTTGGGAGACCCAGTACTTC. Drawing the rest from reference TRBV19 and TRBJ2-5, the complete variable domain is DGGITQSPKYLFRKEGQNVTLSCEQNLNHDAMYWYRQDPGQGLRLIYYSQIVNDFQKGDIAEGYSVSREKKESFPLTVTSAQKNPTAFYLCASSLRGWETQYFGPGTRLLVL.

The V and J genes are TRBV9 and TRBJ2-1; TRBD2 aligns across 12 bases. The CDR3 sequence is 18 residues long. The V segment lost 4 bases and the J segment 0 bases; nucleotides outside the gene matches: 8. Germline lookup yields CDR1 SGDLS and CDR2 YYNGEE. In DNA form, the CDR3 reads TGTGCCAGCAGCCAGGAACTAGCGGGAGGAACCTCCTACAATGAGCAGTTCTTC. Encoded protein: CASSQELAGGTSYNEQFF.

The gene calls are TRBV7-9 and TRBJ2-1; 13 nucleotides align to TRBD2. Trimming at V came to 5 bases and at J to 6 bases, leaving 4 bases not matched to a gene. CDR1 and CDR2 from the germline V gene are SEHNR and FQNEAQ (reference sequence). CDR3 length: 15 amino acids. The CDR3 nucleotides read TGTGCCAGCAGCCCCGGGACTAGCGGGGCCAATGAGCAGTTCTTC. It encodes CASSPGTSGANEQFF. The full variable domain, completed using reference TRBV7-9 and TRBJ2-1, is DTGVSQNPRHKITKRGQNVTFRCDPISEHNRLYWYRQTLGQGPEFLTYFQNEAQLEKSRLLSDRFSAERPKGSFSTLEIQRTEQGDSAMYLCASSPGTSGANEQFFGPGTRLTVL.